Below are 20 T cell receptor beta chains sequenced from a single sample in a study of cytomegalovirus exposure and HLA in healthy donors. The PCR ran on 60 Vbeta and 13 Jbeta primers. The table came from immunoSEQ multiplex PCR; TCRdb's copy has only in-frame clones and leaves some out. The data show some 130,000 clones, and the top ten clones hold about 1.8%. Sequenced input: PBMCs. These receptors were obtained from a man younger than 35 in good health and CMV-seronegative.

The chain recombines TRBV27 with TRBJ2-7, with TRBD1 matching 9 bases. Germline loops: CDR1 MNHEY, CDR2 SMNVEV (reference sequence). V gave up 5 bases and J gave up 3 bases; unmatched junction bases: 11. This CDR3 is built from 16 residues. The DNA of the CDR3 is TGTGCCAGCAGTCTAACAACCGGGACAGGGTACTACGAGCAGTACTTC. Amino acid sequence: CASSLTTGTGYYEQYF.

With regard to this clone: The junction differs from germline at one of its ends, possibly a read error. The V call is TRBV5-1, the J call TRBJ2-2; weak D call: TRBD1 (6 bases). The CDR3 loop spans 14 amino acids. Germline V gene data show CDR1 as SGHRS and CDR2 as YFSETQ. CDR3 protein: CASSGGQNAGELFF. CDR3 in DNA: TGCGCCAGCAGCGGTGGACAGAACGCCGGGGAGCTGTTTTTT.

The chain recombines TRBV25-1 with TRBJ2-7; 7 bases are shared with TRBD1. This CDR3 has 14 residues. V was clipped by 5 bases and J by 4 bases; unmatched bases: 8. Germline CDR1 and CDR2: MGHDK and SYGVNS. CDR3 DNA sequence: TGTGCCAGCAGTCAAGGGACAGCTGCTTACGAGCAGTACTTC. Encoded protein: CASSQGTAAYEQYF.

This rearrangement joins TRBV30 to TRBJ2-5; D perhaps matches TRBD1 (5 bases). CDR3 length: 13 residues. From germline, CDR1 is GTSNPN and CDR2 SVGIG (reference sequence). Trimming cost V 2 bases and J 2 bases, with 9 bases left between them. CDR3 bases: TGTGCCTGGAGTCGACAGTCGCAAGAGACCCAGTACTTC. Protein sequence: CAWSRQSQETQYF.

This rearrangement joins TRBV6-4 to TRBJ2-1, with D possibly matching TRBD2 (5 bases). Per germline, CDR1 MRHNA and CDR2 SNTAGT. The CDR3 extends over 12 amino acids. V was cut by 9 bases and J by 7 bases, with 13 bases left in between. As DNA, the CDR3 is TGTGCCAGTTCAAATAGCGTGAATGAGCAGTTCTTC. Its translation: CASSNSVNEQFF.

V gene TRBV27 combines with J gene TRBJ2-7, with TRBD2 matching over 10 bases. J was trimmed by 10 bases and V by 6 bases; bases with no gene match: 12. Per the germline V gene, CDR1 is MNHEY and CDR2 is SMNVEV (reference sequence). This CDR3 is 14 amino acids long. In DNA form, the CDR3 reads TGTGCCAGCAGCCAACTAGCGGGACCATTACGTCAGTACTTC. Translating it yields CASSQLAGPLRQYF.

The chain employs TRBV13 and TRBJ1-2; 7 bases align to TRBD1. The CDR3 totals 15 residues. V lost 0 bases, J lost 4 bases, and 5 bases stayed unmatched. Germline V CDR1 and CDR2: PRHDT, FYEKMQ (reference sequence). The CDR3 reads CASSLGHSGGYGYTF. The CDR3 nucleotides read TGTGCCAGCAGCTTAGGCCATTCAGGGGGCTATGGCTACACCTTC.

CDR3 loop: CASSLNSRRNRRTEAFF. The CDR3 DNA is TGTGCCAGCAGTTTAAATAGCCGACGTAACCGTCGGACTGAAGCTTTCTTT. The rearrangement links TRBV27 to TRBJ1-1; D is uncertain. Trimming stripped 2 bases from V and 5 bases from J, with 21 bases between. This CDR3 region has 17 residues. Germline CDR1 MNHEY, CDR2 SMNVEV (reference sequence).

CDR3 sequence: CATGGGDATEAFF. CDR3 in DNA: TGTGCCACAGGAGGGGGGGATGCGACTGAAGCTTTCTTT. V gene TRBV6-5 combines with J gene TRBJ1-1; a weak D match, TRBD1 (6 bases). Germline V gives CDR1 MNHEY, CDR2 SVGAGI. V lost 10 bases to trimming and J lost 5 bases, with 17 bases between them. The CDR3 is 13 amino acids.

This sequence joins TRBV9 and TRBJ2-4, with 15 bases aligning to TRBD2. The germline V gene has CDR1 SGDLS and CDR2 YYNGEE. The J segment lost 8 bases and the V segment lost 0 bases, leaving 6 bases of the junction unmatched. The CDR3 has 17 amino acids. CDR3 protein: CASSVEGLAGGRDIQYF. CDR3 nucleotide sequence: TGTGCCAGCAGCGTAGAAGGACTAGCGGGGGGGCGGGACATTCAGTACTTC.

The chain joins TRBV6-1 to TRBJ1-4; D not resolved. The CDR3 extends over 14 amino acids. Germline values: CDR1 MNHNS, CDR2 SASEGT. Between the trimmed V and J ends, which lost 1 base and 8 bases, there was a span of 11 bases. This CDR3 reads CASSEGGVREKLFF. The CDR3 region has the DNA TGTGCCAGCAGTGAAGGCGGGGTGAGGGAAAAACTGTTTTTT.

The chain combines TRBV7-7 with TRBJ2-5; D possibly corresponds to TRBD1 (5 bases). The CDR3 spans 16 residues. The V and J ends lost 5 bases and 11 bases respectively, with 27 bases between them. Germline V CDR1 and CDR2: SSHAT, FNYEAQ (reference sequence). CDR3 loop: CASSPPRPRGSDEQYF. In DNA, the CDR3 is TGTGCCAGCAGCCCACCTCGTCCAAGGGGTAGTGATGAGCAGTACTTC.

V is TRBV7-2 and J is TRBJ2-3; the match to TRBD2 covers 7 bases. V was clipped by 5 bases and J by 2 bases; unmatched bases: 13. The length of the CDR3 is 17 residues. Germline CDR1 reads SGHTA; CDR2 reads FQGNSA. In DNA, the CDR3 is TGTGCCAGCAGCGAACCCCGAGGCGGGGGACCCACAGATACGCAGTATTTT. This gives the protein CASSEPRGGGPTDTQYF. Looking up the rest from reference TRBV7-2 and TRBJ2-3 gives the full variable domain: GAGVSQSPSNKVTEKGKDVELRCDPISGHTALYWYRQSLGQGLEFLIYFQGNSAPDKSGLPSDRFSAERTGGSVSTLTIQRTQQEDSAVYLCASSEPRGGGPTDTQYFGPGTRLTVL.

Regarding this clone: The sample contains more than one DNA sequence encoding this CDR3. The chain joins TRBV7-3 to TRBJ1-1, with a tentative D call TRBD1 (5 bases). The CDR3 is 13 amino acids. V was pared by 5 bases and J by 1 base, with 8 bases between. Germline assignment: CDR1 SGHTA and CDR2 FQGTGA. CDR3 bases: TGTGCCAGCAGCCTCCAGGGGAACACTGAAGCTTTCTTT. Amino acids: CASSLQGNTEAFF. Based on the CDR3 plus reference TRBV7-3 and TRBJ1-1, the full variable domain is GAGVSQTPSNKVTEKGKYVELRCDPISGHTALYWYRQSLGQGPEFLIYFQGTGAADDSGLPNDRFFAVRPEGSVSTLKIQRTERGDSAVYLCASSLQGNTEAFFGQGTRLTVV.

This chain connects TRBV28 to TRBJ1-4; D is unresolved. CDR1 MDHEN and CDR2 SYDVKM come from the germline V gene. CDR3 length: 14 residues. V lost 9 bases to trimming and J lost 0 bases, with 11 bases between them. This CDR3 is CASYSPATNEKLFF. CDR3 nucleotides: TGTGCCAGTTACAGCCCTGCAACTAATGAAAAACTGTTTTTT.

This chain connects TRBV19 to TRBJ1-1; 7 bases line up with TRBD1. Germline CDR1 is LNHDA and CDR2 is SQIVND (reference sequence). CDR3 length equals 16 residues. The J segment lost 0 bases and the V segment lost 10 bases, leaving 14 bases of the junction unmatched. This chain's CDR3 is CATRGLGQNMNTEAFF. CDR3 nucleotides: TGTGCCACCCGCGGCCTGGGACAGAACATGAACACTGAAGCTTTCTTT. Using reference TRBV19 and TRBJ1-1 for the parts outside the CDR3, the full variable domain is DGGITQSPKYLFRKEGQNVTLSCEQNLNHDAMYWYRQDPGQGLRLIYYSQIVNDFQKGDIAEGYSVSREKKESFPLTVTSAQKNPTAFYLCATRGLGQNMNTEAFFGQGTRLTVV.

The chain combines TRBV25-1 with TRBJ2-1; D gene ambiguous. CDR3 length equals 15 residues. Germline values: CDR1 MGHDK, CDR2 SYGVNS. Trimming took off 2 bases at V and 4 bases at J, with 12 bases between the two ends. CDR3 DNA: TGTGCCAGCAGTGAAAACTGGTACTTTTACAATGAGCAGTTCTTC. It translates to CASSENWYFYNEQFF.

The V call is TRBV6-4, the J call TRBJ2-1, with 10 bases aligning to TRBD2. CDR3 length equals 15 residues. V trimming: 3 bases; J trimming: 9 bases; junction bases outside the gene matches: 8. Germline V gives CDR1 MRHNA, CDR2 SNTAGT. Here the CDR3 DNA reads TGTGCCAGCAGTGAAAGCGGGAGGGACCTCGGTGAGCAGTTCTTC. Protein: CASSESGRDLGEQFF.

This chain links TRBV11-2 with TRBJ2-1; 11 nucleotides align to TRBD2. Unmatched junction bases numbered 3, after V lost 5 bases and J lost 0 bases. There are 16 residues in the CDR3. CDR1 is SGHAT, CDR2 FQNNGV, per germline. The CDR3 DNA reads TGTGCCAGCAGCCCAGGACTAGCGGGCTCCTACAATGAGCAGTTCTTC. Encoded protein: CASSPGLAGSYNEQFF.

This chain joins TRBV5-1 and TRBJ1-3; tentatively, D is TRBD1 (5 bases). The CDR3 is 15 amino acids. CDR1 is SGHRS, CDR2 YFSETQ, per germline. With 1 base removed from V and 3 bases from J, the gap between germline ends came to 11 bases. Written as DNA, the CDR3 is TGCGCCAGCAGCTTGCCCAGGGTTGATGGAAACACCATATATTTT. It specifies CASSLPRVDGNTIYF.